This TCR beta chain derives from a study of T cells after yellow fever vaccination. V was shortened by 3 bases and J by 3 bases, with 14 bases between the two germline ends. The CDR3 has 14 residues. Per the germline V gene, CDR1 is SQVTM and CDR2 is ANQGSEA. TCRdb reprocessed the 5' RACE reads via MiXCR and lists one record per CDR3 protein. The repertoire includes 300,000 to 400,000 distinct CDR3 sequences, approximately 3.9% of them detected once, and roughly 26% sits in the top ten. Overall study results and limits: Most clones from primary vaccination were detected again post-booster (roughly 96% CD4, about 88% CD8). Clonotypes found in both CD4 and CD8 compartments made up a small share.

Comments on this clonotype: Its antigen is still unknown.

This specimen was PBMCs, taken 5 days after the yellow fever booster vaccination. The chain employs TRBV29-1 and TRBJ1-2; D gene unclear. The clonotype comes from a man aged 18 to 35 who received the YFV17D yellow fever vaccine. CDR3 region: CSVDGRLADYGYTF. The CDR3 nucleotides are TGCAGCGTTGACGGGCGGTTGGCCGACTATGGCTACACCTTC.